A single T cell receptor (beta chain) is shown here with its context. As yet, its antigen is unknown. This record belongs to a study of blood T cells in healthy people across ages. Study-wide results and limits: Any conclusive comparison of naive versus antigen-experienced cells was prevented by using unsorted PBMCs. Donor CMV status was unknown, possibly confounding expanded clonotype changes. Long-lived donors had more naive CD4+ cells and higher diversity than aged donors.

Together with a sample-barcoded 5' primer, a J-beta primer mix was included in a second PCR lasting about 7 to 11 cycles. One entry per CDR3 protein, called by TCRdb with MiXCR from the 5' RACE reads. The data contain about 1.4 million distinct CDR3 sequences, roughly 60% of them singletons. In germline, CDR1 is MNHNS, CDR2 SASEGT. V dropped 6 bases and J dropped 6 bases, with 12 bases sitting between them. CDR3 length: 12 residues. The sample was blood. The source of this sequence is a man younger than 30 in good health. The chain is built from TRBV6-1 and TRBJ2-7; D not certain. The CDR3 coding sequence is TGTGCCAGCAGGGGTGACGGGCCCGAGCAGTACTTC. As protein: CASRGDGPEQYF.